This T cell receptor beta chain came from a study of cytomegalovirus exposure and HLA in healthy donors. Amplification used 60 Vbeta primers and 13 Jbeta primers. TCRdb's table, derived via immunoSEQ multiplex PCR, lists solely in-frame clones and lacks some. The sample totals 150,000 to 200,000 clones; its top ten clones hold around 1.2%. Points on this clone: Antigen specificity is unknown.

With V trimmed by 7 bases and J by 4 bases, 4 bases remained unmatched. Germline V gives CDR1 LNHDA, CDR2 SQIVND (reference sequence). The length of the CDR3 is 13 residues. General study findings and limits: Donors were assumed by presence/absence analyses to have roughly uniform sequencing depth. Among the most significant clusters, several appeared linked to common viral pathogens in a later analysis.

This chain connects TRBV19 to TRBJ2-1, with 7 positions matching TRBD2. This receptor was taken from a woman aged 55-70 years in good health and CMV-seronegative. Sequenced input: PBMCs. DNA for the CDR3: TGTGCCAGTACCCCTAGCGGATACAATGAGCAGTTCTTC. The encoded protein is CASTPSGYNEQFF.